The 9 T cell receptor beta chains presented below share a single source sample, sequenced in a study of pediatric ulcerative colitis. The rectum was sampled with one to two pinch biopsies at colonoscopy. Sequenced by immunoSEQ multiplex PCR; TCRdb stores in-frame clones only, minus some. The sample lists fewer than 25,000 clones; over 60% were seen once. Sequenced material: gut tissue. Receptors originate from a boy aged 5-17 years with severe ulcerative colitis.

The chain uses TRBV6-5 and TRBJ1-5, with D unclear. CDR1 is MNHEY, CDR2 SVGAGI, per germline. Trimming left V 2 bases short and J 5 bases short, with 16 bases between. The CDR3 spans 16 residues. CDR3 in DNA: TGTGCCAGCAGTTACGGATCCCCTAAAGCGCATCAGCCCCAGCATTTT. Its protein product is CASSYGSPKAHQPQHF.

The V call is TRBV2, the J call TRBJ2-3; 8 nucleotides match TRBD2. CDR1 is SNHLY, CDR2 FYNNEI, per germline. V was pared by 8 bases and J by 2 bases, with 12 bases of the junction left unmatched. The CDR3 runs 16 residues. The CDR3 nucleotides are TGTGCCAGCGATTATGGTGGCGGGGGGACCACAGATACGCAGTATTTT. As protein: CASDYGGGGTTDTQYF.

J is TRBJ1-3 and V is TRBV10-2; D ambiguous. This CDR3 region has 14 residues. Per the germline V gene, CDR1 is WSHSY and CDR2 is SAAADI. V lost 0 bases and J 0 bases, leaving 3 bases between the germline ends. The CDR3 sequence: CASSESGSGNTIYF. In DNA, the CDR3 is TGCGCCAGCAGTGAGTCGGGCTCTGGAAACACCATATATTTT.

This clone was counted once. This chain uses TRBV6-1 with TRBJ2-7, with D tentatively TRBD1 or TRBD2 (5 bases each). The germline V gene has CDR1 MNHNS and CDR2 SASEGT. V was trimmed by 10 bases and J by 3 bases, leaving 16 bases between them. This CDR3 is built from 13 residues. DNA of the CDR3: TGTGCCACGGGACGGGGCCCCGTCTACGAGCAGTACTTC. It yields the protein CATGRGPVYEQYF.

The J gene is TRBJ1-6, the V gene TRBV6-1; 8 bases map to TRBD1. The junction had 12 bases not matched to a gene; V was cut back by 10 bases and J by 7 bases. The CDR3 contains 15 residues. Germline V gene sequence: CDR1 MNHNS, CDR2 SASEGT. Here the CDR3 DNA reads TGTGCCACCGGACAGGGAGCTTCCCCAAATTCACCCCTCCACTTT. Protein: CATGQGASPNSPLHF.

This clone was detected once. J is TRBJ1-2 and V is TRBV29-1; D gene unclear. This CDR3 contains 12 residues. V was pared by 4 bases and J by 4 bases, with 10 bases between. Germline V gene lookup returns CDR1 SQVTM and CDR2 ANQGSEA. Written as DNA, the CDR3 is TGCAGCGTTGGCCGGACGGCCTATGGCTACACCTTC. This codes for CSVGRTAYGYTF.

The genes are TRBV2 and TRBJ2-1, with 10 nucleotides matching TRBD2. V dropped 6 bases and J dropped 5; count of bases not matched to a gene: 16. The CDR3 contains 18 residues. Germline V lookup: CDR1 SNHLY, CDR2 FYNNEI. This CDR3 reads CASRAPLGVAGGHNEQFF. In nucleotides, the CDR3 is TGTGCCAGCAGGGCCCCCCTTGGGGTAGCGGGGGGCCACAATGAGCAGTTCTTC.

V and J are TRBV7-2 and TRBJ2-1; 13 positions agree with TRBD2. Trimming at V came to 5 bases and at J to 9 bases, leaving 10 bases not matched to a gene. Germline CDR1 reads SGHTA; CDR2 reads FQGNSA. CDR3 size: 16 residues. CDR3 sequence (DNA): TGTGCCAGCAGCCGAAGACTAGCGGGGGGATTCGGTGAGCAGTTCTTC. Protein sequence: CASSRRLAGGFGEQFF.

This rearrangement joins TRBV25-1 to TRBJ2-7, with D perhaps TRBD1 (6 bases). The CDR3 contains 13 residues. The germline V and J ends were trimmed by 6 bases and 2 bases, with 11 bases remaining between them. Germline V gene sequence: CDR1 MGHDK, CDR2 SYGVNS. The DNA of the CDR3 is TGTGCCAGCAGGGGGAACAGGGCCTACGAGCAGTACTTC. It specifies CASRGNRAYEQYF.